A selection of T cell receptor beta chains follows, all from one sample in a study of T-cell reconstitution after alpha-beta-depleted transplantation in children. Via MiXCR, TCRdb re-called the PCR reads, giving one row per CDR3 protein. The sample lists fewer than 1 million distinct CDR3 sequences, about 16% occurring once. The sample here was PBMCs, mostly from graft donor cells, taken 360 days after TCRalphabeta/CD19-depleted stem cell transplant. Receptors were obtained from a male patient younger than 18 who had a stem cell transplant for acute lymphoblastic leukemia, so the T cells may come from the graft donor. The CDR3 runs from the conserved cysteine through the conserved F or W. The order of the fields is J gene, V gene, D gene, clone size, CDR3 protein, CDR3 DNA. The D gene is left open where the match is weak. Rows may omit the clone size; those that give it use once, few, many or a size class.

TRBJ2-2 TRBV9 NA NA CASSVGTTPGTGELFF TGTGCCAGCAGCGTAGGGACTACTCCGGGCACCGGGGAGCTGTTTTTT
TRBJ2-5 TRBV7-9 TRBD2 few CASKTSGVQETQYF TGTGCCAGCAAAACCAGCGGGGTTCAAGAGACCCAGTACTTC
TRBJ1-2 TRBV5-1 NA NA CASSLTESRGEGYTF TGCGCCAGCAGCTTGACGGAATCACGGGGCGAAGGCTACACCTTC
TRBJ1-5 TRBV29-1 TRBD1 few CSALGQGFNQPQHF TGCAGCGCCTTAGGACAGGGTTTCAATCAGCCCCAGCATTTT
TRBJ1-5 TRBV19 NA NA CASEGGAGNQPQHF TGTGCCAGCGAAGGGGGGGCCGGCAATCAGCCCCAGCATTTT
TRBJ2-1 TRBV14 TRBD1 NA CASSRAADRRSYNEQFF TGTGCCAGCAGCCGCGCAGCGGACAGGCGTTCCTACAATGAGCAGTTCTTC
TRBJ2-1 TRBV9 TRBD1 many CASSSRPGTGYYNEQFF TGTGCCAGCAGCTCCCGTCCCGGGACAGGGTACTACAATGAGCAGTTCTTC
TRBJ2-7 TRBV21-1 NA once CASSKGPGEQYF TGTGCCAGCAGCAAAGGGCCCGGGGAGCAGTACTTC
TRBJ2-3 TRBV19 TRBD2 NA CASSTYSLAGGRDTQYF TGTGCCAGTAGTACGTACTCACTAGCGGGAGGACGGGATACGCAGTATTTT
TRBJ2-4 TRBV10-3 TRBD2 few CAISESMLREEGLPNIQYF TGTGCCATCAGTGAGTCGATGTTACGGGAGGAGGGTTTGCCGAACATTCAGTACTTC
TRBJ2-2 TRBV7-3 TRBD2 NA CASGPGLAGKWTTGELFF TGTGCCAGCGGTCCGGGACTAGCGGGGAAGTGGACCACCGGGGAGCTGTTTTTT
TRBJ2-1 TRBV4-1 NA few CASSPTESGYNEQFF TGCGCCAGCAGCCCTACCGAGAGCGGGTACAATGAGCAGTTCTTC
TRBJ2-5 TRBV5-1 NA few CASSVGRVQETQYF TGCGCCAGCAGCGTTGGACGGGTCCAAGAGACCCAGTACTTC
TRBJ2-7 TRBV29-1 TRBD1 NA CSVEEWGSGQGPAVNF TGCAGCGTTGAAGAATGGGGATCGGGACAGGGCCCCGCGGTGAACTTC
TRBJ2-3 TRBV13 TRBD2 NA CASSLPLSGRSTDTQYF TGTGCCAGCAGCCTTCCCCTCAGCGGGAGGAGCACAGATACGCAGTATTTT
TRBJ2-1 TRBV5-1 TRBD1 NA CASTQTGTYNEQFF TGCGCCAGCACCCAGACAGGGACCTACAATGAGCAGTTCTTC
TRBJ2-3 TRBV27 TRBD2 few CASSTTGGRMTYTQYF TGTGCCAGCAGTACCACGGGAGGGCGCATGACGTATACGCAGTATTTT
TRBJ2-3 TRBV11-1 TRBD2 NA CASSRTSGRMSSSTDTQYF TGTGCCAGCAGCCGGACTAGCGGCAGAATGTCTTCTAGCACAGATACGCAGTATTTT
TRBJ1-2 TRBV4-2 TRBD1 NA CASSQETGGRYGYTF TGTGCCAGCAGCCAAGAGACAGGGGGGAGGTATGGCTACACCTTC
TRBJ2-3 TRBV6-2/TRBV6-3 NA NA CASSYMSASTDTQYF TGTGCCAGCAGTTACATGTCAGCTAGCACAGATACGCAGTATTTT
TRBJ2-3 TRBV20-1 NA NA CSARRSPQADTQYF TGCAGTGCTAGGAGGTCCCCACAAGCGGATACGCAGTATTTT
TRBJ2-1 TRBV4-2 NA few CASSQGVSFGDEQFF TGTGCCAGCAGCCAAGGGGTGAGCTTTGGCGATGAGCAGTTCTTC
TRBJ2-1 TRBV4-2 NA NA CASSQDLGGGVLNNEQFF TGTGCCAGCAGCCAAGATCTGGGAGGGGGAGTACTTAACAATGAGCAGTTCTTC
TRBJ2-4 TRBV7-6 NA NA CASSALGRWLQYGGAKNIQYF TGTGCCAGCAGCGCCTTGGGTCGGTGGCTCCAATATGGGGGAGCCAAAAACATTCAGTACTTC
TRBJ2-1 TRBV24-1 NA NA CATSDLAGQYNEQFF TGTGCCACCAGTGATTTGGCTGGCCAGTACAATGAGCAGTTCTTC
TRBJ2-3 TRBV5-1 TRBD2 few CASSLGLAGVIDTQYF TGTGCCAGCAGCCTGGGACTAGCGGGAGTTATAGATACGCAGTATTTT
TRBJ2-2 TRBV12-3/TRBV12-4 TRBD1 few CASSIMTTDRDTGELFF TGTGCCAGCAGCATCATGACCACTGACAGGGACACCGGGGAGCTGTTTTTT
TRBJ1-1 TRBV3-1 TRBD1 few CASSHLPGQGNPYTEAFF TGTGCCAGCAGCCACCTTCCGGGACAGGGGAACCCGTACACTGAAGCTTTCTTT
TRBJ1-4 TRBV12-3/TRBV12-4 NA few CASSFWDTHEKLFF TGTGCCAGCAGTTTTTGGGACACACATGAAAAACTGTTTTTT
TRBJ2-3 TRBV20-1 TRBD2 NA CSARGWTSRKSTDTQYF TGCAGTGCTAGAGGGTGGACTAGCAGGAAAAGCACAGATACGCAGTATTTT
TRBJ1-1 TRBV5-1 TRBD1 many CASSDGQGNTEAFF TGCGCCAGCAGCGACGGACAGGGGAACACTGAAGCTTTCTTT
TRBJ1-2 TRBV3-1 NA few CASSQVAGSAYGYTF TGTGCCAGCAGCCAAGTGGCAGGGTCGGCCTATGGCTACACCTTC
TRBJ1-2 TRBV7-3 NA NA CASSLMVGLYGYTF TGTGCCAGCAGCTTAATGGTGGGGCTCTATGGCTACACCTTC
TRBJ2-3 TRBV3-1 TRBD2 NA CASSQLAGVYTQYF TGTGCCAGCAGCCAACTAGCGGGAGTATATACGCAGTATTTT
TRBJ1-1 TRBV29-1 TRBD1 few CSVLRGRAAFF TGCAGCGTCCTCAGGGGGCGCGCAGCTTTCTTT
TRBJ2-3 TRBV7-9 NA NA CASSSFGGPTDTQYF TGTGCCAGCAGCTCCTTTGGGGGTCCCACAGATACGCAGTATTTT
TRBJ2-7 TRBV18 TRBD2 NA CASSPDLAGIYEQYF TGTGCCAGCTCACCAGATCTAGCGGGGATCTACGAGCAGTACTTC
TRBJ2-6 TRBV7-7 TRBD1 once CASSLGPRGRSGANVLTF TGTGCCAGCAGCTTAGGGCCCAGGGGGCGGTCTGGGGCCAACGTCCTGACTTTC
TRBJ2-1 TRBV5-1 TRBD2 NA CASSLEASGSRYEQFF TGCGCCAGCAGCTTGGAGGCTAGCGGGAGTAGGTATGAGCAGTTCTTC
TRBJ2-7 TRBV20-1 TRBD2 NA CSASRGLAGPYEQYF TGCAGTGCTAGTAGGGGGCTAGCGGGGCCCTACGAGCAGTACTTC
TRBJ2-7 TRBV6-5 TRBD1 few CASSYGTGRHEQYF TGTGCCAGCAGTTATGGGACAGGGAGACACGAGCAGTACTTC
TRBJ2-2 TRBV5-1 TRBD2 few CASSGISGSVNTGELFF TGCGCCAGCAGCGGGATTAGCGGGAGTGTAAACACCGGGGAGCTGTTTTTT
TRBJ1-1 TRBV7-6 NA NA CASRNGVEAFF TGTGCCAGCAGGAACGGGGTTGAAGCTTTCTTT
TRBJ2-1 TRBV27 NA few CASRLPGPLSYNEQFF TGTGCCAGCCGCCTCCCGGGACCTCTCTCCTACAATGAGCAGTTCTTC
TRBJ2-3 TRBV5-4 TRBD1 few CASSLKGAGIDTQYF TGTGCCAGCAGCTTGAAGGGGGCTGGCATAGATACGCAGTATTTT
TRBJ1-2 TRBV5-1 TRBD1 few CASSTTGTGYGYTF TGCGCCAGCAGCACTACCGGGACAGGGTATGGCTACACCTTC
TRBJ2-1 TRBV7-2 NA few CASSPRRGGGGNEQFF TGTGCCAGCAGCCCTAGGAGGGGCGGAGGGGGCAATGAGCAGTTCTTC